This TCR beta chain was identified in a study of T cells in Graves' hyperthyroidism and ophthalmopathy. This clonotype was seen a few times. The ends were cut back, 4 bases at V and 3 bases at J, with 10 bases in the middle. This CDR3 has 13 residues. Germline V gene data show CDR1 as KGHSH and CDR2 as LQKENI. Researchers took RNA transcripts and amplified the TCR beta CDR3 regions from them. A first-round RT-PCR of the TCR CDR3 used the HTBI primer set. TCRdb reprocessed the multiplex PCR reads via MiXCR and lists one record per CDR3 protein. The data show some 350,000 distinct CDR3 sequences, approximately 19% seen once. Fresh peripheral blood, around 9.3 ml, was the source of the PBMCs.

Sample: blood. This chain joins TRBV18 and TRBJ2-7; no firm D call. The TCR sequence derives from a woman aged 18-30 years with Graves' hyperthyroidism. The CDR3 reads CASSLGHNYEQYF. Written as DNA, the CDR3 is TGTGCCAGCTCACTAGGCCATAACTACGAGCAGTACTTC.